The 29 T cell receptor beta chains listed next were all sequenced from one sample in a study of shared clonotypes between healthy human individuals. Assay used: immunoSEQ multiplex PCR; TCRdb lists only in-frame clones, some missing. This table holds some 2,100,000 clones, about 93% found once. Terminally differentiated effector memory CD45RA+ cells were excluded by CCR7 positive selection of CD45RO-negative cells. Sequencing used naive CD8+ T cells from PBMCs. The source is a man aged 18 to 35 in good health. Some clones in this sample may be carry-over from other donors' samples.

The chain couples TRBV7-6 to TRBJ2-7, with TRBD1 matching over 9 bases. There are 15 residues in the CDR3. In germline, CDR1 is SGHVS, CDR2 FNYEAQ. Trimming at V came to 5 bases and at J to 3 bases, leaving 8 bases not matched to a gene. The DNA of the CDR3 is TGTGCCAGCAGCCCTGTGCCGGGACAGGGCTACGAGCAGTACTTC. Protein: CASSPVPGQGYEQYF.

The V call is TRBV4-3, the J call TRBJ2-1; 8 bases map to TRBD2. From germline, CDR1 is LGHNA and CDR2 YSLEER. The CDR3 sequence is 17 residues long. The V gene end was trimmed by 0 bases and the J gene end by 3 bases; junction bases not matched to a gene: 7. The CDR3 region is CASSQERPSGLYNEQFF. The CDR3 DNA follows: TGCGCCAGCAGCCAAGAACGCCCTAGCGGGCTCTACAATGAGCAGTTCTTC.

The V and J genes are TRBV2 and TRBJ1-2; D possibly corresponds to TRBD1 (5 bases). Germline CDR1 and CDR2: SNHLY and FYNNEI. The CDR3 consists of 12 residues. Trimming took off 7 bases at V and 2 bases at J, with 8 bases between the two ends. The CDR3 DNA reads as TGTGCCAGCACGACAGAAAACTATGGCTACACCTTC. Amino acids: CASTTENYGYTF.

Regarding this clone: At the DNA level, this CDR3 is encoded by other sequences in the same sample as well. The genes are TRBV5-1 and TRBJ1-2; TRBD1 aligns across 7 bases. In germline, CDR1 is SGHRS, CDR2 YFSETQ. The trim removed 5 bases at V and 5 bases at J, leaving 6 bases unmatched. The CDR3 length is 13 residues. In DNA, the CDR3 is TGCGCCAGCAGTCCCGGGACAGCTTATGGCTACACCTTC. Translating it yields CASSPGTAYGYTF.

This chain connects TRBV15 to TRBJ2-5; TRBD2 agrees at 7 bases. Trimming at V came to 0 bases and at J to 3 bases, leaving 7 bases not matched to a gene. Germline CDR1 is LNHNV and CDR2 is YYDKDF (reference sequence). This CDR3 has 16 residues. The CDR3 nucleotides are TGTGCCACCAGCAGAGACGGGGTTCGGGGGGAAGAGACCCAGTACTTC. Translating gives CATSRDGVRGEETQYF.

The chain has TRBV7-9 and TRBJ2-6; D is unresolved. Between the trimmed V and J ends, which lost 1 base and 2 bases, there was a span of 6 bases. This CDR3 has 15 amino acids. Germline loops: CDR1 SEHNR, CDR2 FQNEAQ (reference sequence). Here the CDR3 reads CASSLVSPGANVLTF. As DNA, the CDR3 is TGTGCCAGCAGCTTAGTAAGTCCTGGGGCCAACGTCCTGACTTTC.

The genes are TRBV9 and TRBJ2-7; 9 bases are a match to TRBD2. The CDR3 is 15 amino acids. Germline V CDR1 and CDR2: SGDLS, YYNGEE. Losses at the gene ends were 2 bases for V and 5 bases for J; bases not matched to a gene: 8. CDR3 in amino acids: CASSVDGTSFHEQYF. CDR3 sequence (DNA): TGTGCCAGCAGCGTGGACGGGACTAGCTTCCACGAGCAGTACTTC.

This chain connects TRBV27 to TRBJ1-2, with 11 bases matching TRBD1. CDR1 is MNHEY, CDR2 SMNVEV, per germline (reference sequence). The CDR3 has 16 amino acids. V gave up 0 bases and J gave up 8 bases; unmatched junction bases: 8. The CDR3 coding sequence is TGTGCCAGCAGTTTATCGACGGGGGACAGGGGGTACGGCTACACCTTC. The encoded protein is CASSLSTGDRGYGYTF.

This chain links TRBV27 with TRBJ2-1; D remains ambiguous. The V gene lost 5 bases and the J gene lost 0 bases, with 11 bases spanning the gap. CDR3 length: 15 residues. Germline V lookup: CDR1 MNHEY, CDR2 SMNVEV (reference sequence). The CDR3 loop is CASSPQPSSYNEQFF. CDR3 in DNA: TGTGCCAGCAGTCCCCAACCGAGCTCCTACAATGAGCAGTTCTTC.

This chain links TRBV18 with TRBJ1-2; D is possibly TRBD1 (5 bases). The CDR3 runs to 17 residues. V lost 0 bases and J 4 bases, leaving 18 bases between the germline ends. Germline CDR1 reads KGHSH; CDR2 reads LQKENI. The DNA for the CDR3 is TGTGCCAGCTCACCACCAGGCAGGGATCTTAGTTCCTATGGCTACACCTTC. The encoded protein is CASSPPGRDLSSYGYTF.

With regard to this clone: Distinct nucleotide sequences in the sample also encode this CDR3. The V and J genes are TRBV7-3 and TRBJ2-1; TRBD2 matches at 11 bases. V was pared by 5 bases and J by 5 bases, with 5 bases of the junction left unmatched. Germline V gene data show CDR1 as SGHTA and CDR2 as FQGTGA. The length of the CDR3 is 15 residues. CDR3 amino acids: CASSRGLAGHNEQFF. DNA for the CDR3: TGTGCCAGCAGCCGCGGACTAGCGGGTCACAATGAGCAGTTCTTC.

The chain couples TRBV4-3 to TRBJ1-4; 9 bases line up with TRBD1. CDR3 length: 17 amino acids. V shed 4 bases, J shed 6 bases, and the junction held 12 bases outside the gene matches. Germline CDR1 reads LGHNA; CDR2 reads YSLEER. CDR3 residues: CASSPQPTGGEDEKLFF. The CDR3 DNA is TGCGCCAGCAGCCCGCAACCTACAGGGGGCGAGGATGAAAAACTGTTTTTT.

V usage is TRBV9 and J usage is TRBJ1-5; D gene unclear. V was pared by 0 bases and J by 6 bases, with 10 bases between. This CDR3 spans 14 amino acids. Per the germline V gene, CDR1 is SGDLS and CDR2 is YYNGEE. CDR3 sequence reads: CASSVDGLAQPQHF. The CDR3, as DNA: TGTGCCAGCAGCGTAGACGGGTTGGCTCAGCCCCAGCATTTT.

The V call is TRBV4-3, the J call TRBJ2-1; D is unclear. CDR1 and CDR2 (germline): LGHNA, YSLEER. The CDR3 is 16 amino acids. V lost 4 bases and J lost 6, with 19 bases in between. The CDR3 region is CASSPSRLSSSNEQFF. CDR3 coding DNA: TGCGCCAGCAGCCCCAGTAGGCTAAGTTCGAGCAATGAGCAGTTCTTC.

This clone was seen only a few times. The rearrangement uses TRBV2 and TRBJ2-2; D may be TRBD2 (6 bases). Deletions cut 10 bases from V and 2 bases from J, with 17 bases between. The CDR3 consists of 15 residues. Germline lookup yields CDR1 SNHLY and CDR2 FYNNEI. CDR3 protein: CAIQKGGVNTGELFF. The CDR3 DNA reads TGTGCCATCCAGAAGGGAGGTGTTAACACCGGGGAGCTGTTTTTT.

The count of this clone is one. The sample has other DNA sequences that encode this CDR3 too. The chain couples TRBV27 to TRBJ2-7; 7 nucleotides line up with TRBD1. V gave up 4 bases and J gave up 3 bases; unmatched junction bases: 3. In germline, CDR1 is MNHEY, CDR2 SMNVEV (reference sequence). CDR3 length: 13 residues. The CDR3 region has the DNA TGTGCCAGCAGTTCAGGGACAGTCTACGAGCAGTACTTC. It encodes CASSSGTVYEQYF.

This chain joins TRBV7-3 and TRBJ2-5, with a possible D match to TRBD2 (6 bases). V was clipped by 1 base and J by 5 bases, with 11 bases between them. The germline gives CDR1 SGHTA, CDR2 FQGTGA. This CDR3 spans 14 amino acids. CDR3 in amino acids: CASSLKAGRETQYF. The CDR3 region has the DNA TGTGCCAGCAGCTTAAAGGCGGGGCGGGAGACCCAGTACTTC.

The gene calls are TRBV7-2 and TRBJ2-1, with D possibly TRBD1 on 6 matching bases. Germline CDR1 reads SGHTA; CDR2 reads FQGNSA. Trimming removed 5 bases from V and 0 bases from J, with 14 bases in between. This CDR3 is 16 amino acids long. CDR3 DNA sequence: TGTGCCAGCAGCCCCTTGGCGGACAGCTCCTACAATGAGCAGTTCTTC. As protein: CASSPLADSSYNEQFF.

The chain uses TRBV5-6 and TRBJ2-4, with 15 bases aligning to TRBD2. Germline lookup yields CDR1 SGHDT and CDR2 YYEEEE. There are 18 residues in the CDR3. J was trimmed by 6 bases and V by 4 bases; bases with no gene match: 11. CDR3 in DNA: TGTGCCAGCAGCCTAGGACTAGCGGGAGGGCCGGTGAGAAACATTCAGTACTTC. This translates into CASSLGLAGGPVRNIQYF.

This clone showed up just a few times. At the DNA level, this CDR3 is encoded by other sequences in the same sample as well. V usage is TRBV4-1 and J usage is TRBJ1-5, with TRBD1 as a possible D gene (6 bases). Germline values: CDR1 MGHRA, CDR2 YSYEKL. The CDR3 is 13 amino acids. V was cut by 3 bases and J by 3 bases, with 6 bases left in between. The CDR3 DNA follows: TGCGCCAGCAGCCAGGGACACAATCAGCCCCAGCATTTT. Residues: CASSQGHNQPQHF.

The rearrangement joins TRBV4-3 to TRBJ2-1; no definite D call. The CDR3 has 16 residues. In germline, CDR1 is LGHNA, CDR2 YSLEER. V was shortened by 0 bases and J by 4 bases, with 13 bases between the two germline ends. CDR3 protein: CASSQEWASNYNEQFF. The CDR3 bases are TGCGCCAGCAGCCAAGAATGGGCGAGTAATTACAATGAGCAGTTCTTC.

The rearrangement joins TRBV7-3 to TRBJ2-7; 8 nucleotides align to TRBD2. With 5 bases clipped from V and 6 bases from J, the junction kept 6 bases outside the gene matches. The germline CDR1 and CDR2 sequences are SGHTA and FQGTGA. This CDR3 contains 13 residues. The CDR3 DNA reads TGTGCCAGCAGCCCAGGGACTAGAGGCGAGCAGTACTTC. Amino acid sequence: CASSPGTRGEQYF. Looking up the rest from reference TRBV7-3 and TRBJ2-7 gives the full variable domain: GAGVSQTPSNKVTEKGKYVELRCDPISGHTALYWYRQSLGQGPEFLIYFQGTGAADDSGLPNDRFFAVRPEGSVSTLKIQRTERGDSAVYLCASSPGTRGEQYFGPGTRLTVT.

The chain combines TRBV11-2 with TRBJ2-7; D unclear. The CDR3 loop spans 16 amino acids. V gave up 2 bases and J gave up 6 bases, with 20 bases separating them. CDR1 and CDR2 (germline): SGHAT, FQNNGV. The CDR3 protein is CASSLNAAWTASEQYF. CDR3 coding DNA: TGTGCCAGCAGCTTAAACGCCGCATGGACGGCGAGCGAGCAGTACTTC.

This clone was counted once. This chain uses TRBV5-6 with TRBJ1-1; a possible D gene is TRBD1 (5 bases). This CDR3 is built from 14 residues. With 1 base removed from V and 8 bases from J, the gap between germline ends came to 15 bases. Looked up from germline, CDR1 is SGHDT and CDR2 is YYEEEE. DNA for the CDR3: TGTGCCAGCAGCTTGTGGGGGGGTTACTTGGAAGCTTTCTTT. It yields the protein CASSLWGGYLEAFF.

This chain links TRBV18 with TRBJ2-2, with unresolved D. CDR3 size: 16 residues. CDR1 is KGHSH and CDR2 is LQKENI in the germline V gene. Trimming left V 0 bases short and J 0 bases short, with 8 bases between. In DNA, the CDR3 is TGTGCCAGCTCACCACCGGAGTCAACGAACACCGGGGAGCTGTTTTTT. Translation: CASSPPESTNTGELFF. The entire variable domain, with the rest obtained from reference TRBV18 and TRBJ2-2, is as follows: NAGVMQNPRHLVRRRGQEARLRCSPMKGHSHVYWYRQLPEEGLKFMVYLQKENIIDESGMPKERFSAEFPKEGPSILRIQQVVRGDSAAYFCASSPPESTNTGELFFGEGSRLTVL.

This sequence joins TRBV7-8 and TRBJ2-3; tentative D call: TRBD2 (6 bases). The ends were cut back, 1 base at V and 0 bases at J, with 14 bases in the middle. Germline V gene lookup returns CDR1 SGHVS and CDR2 FQNEAQ. The CDR3 has 17 residues. The CDR3 region has the DNA TGTGCCAGCAGCTTAGTGTCCCTAGCGACTAGCACAGATACGCAGTATTTT. The encoded protein is CASSLVSLATSTDTQYF.

The rearrangement links TRBV27 to TRBJ1-5; D is unclear. Germline V gene lookup returns CDR1 MNHEY and CDR2 SMNVEV (reference sequence). The CDR3 has 15 residues. V lost 5 bases and J lost 2, with 13 bases in between. The CDR3 DNA reads TGTGCCAGCAGTCCCGGACCAGGAGGCAATCAGCCCCAGCATTTT. It yields the protein CASSPGPGGNQPQHF.

The J gene is TRBJ1-4, the V gene TRBV10-2, with TRBD1 matching over 7 bases. The CDR3 is 13 residues long. Germline V gene data show CDR1 as WSHSY and CDR2 as SAAADI. With V trimmed by 7 bases and J by 5 bases, 4 bases remained unmatched. As DNA, the CDR3 is TGCGCCAGCATGACAGGGATCAATGAAAAACTGTTTTTT. It yields the protein CASMTGINEKLFF.

The chain employs TRBV18 and TRBJ2-5; possibly TRBD1 or TRBD2 for D (5 bases each). The CDR3 runs to 13 residues. Trimming stripped 2 bases from V and 4 bases from J, with 8 bases between. Per germline, CDR1 KGHSH and CDR2 LQKENI. The CDR3 DNA reads as TGTGCCAGCTCACCAGGGGGTCGAGAGACCCAGTACTTC. It is translated as CASSPGGRETQYF.